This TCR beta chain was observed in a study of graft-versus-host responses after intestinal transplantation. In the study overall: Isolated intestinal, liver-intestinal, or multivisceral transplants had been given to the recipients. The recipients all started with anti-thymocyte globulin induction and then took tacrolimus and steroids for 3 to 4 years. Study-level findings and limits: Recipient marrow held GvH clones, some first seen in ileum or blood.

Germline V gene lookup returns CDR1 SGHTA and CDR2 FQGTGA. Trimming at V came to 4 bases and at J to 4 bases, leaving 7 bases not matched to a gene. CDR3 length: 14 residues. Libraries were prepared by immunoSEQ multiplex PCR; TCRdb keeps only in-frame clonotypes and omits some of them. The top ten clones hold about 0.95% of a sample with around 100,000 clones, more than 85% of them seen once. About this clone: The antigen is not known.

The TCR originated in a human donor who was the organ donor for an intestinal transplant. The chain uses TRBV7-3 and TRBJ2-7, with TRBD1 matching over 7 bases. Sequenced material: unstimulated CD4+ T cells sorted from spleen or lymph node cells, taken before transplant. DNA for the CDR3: TGTGCCAGCAGCTATTTCGGGACAGCTTACGAGCAGTACTTC. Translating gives CASSYFGTAYEQYF.